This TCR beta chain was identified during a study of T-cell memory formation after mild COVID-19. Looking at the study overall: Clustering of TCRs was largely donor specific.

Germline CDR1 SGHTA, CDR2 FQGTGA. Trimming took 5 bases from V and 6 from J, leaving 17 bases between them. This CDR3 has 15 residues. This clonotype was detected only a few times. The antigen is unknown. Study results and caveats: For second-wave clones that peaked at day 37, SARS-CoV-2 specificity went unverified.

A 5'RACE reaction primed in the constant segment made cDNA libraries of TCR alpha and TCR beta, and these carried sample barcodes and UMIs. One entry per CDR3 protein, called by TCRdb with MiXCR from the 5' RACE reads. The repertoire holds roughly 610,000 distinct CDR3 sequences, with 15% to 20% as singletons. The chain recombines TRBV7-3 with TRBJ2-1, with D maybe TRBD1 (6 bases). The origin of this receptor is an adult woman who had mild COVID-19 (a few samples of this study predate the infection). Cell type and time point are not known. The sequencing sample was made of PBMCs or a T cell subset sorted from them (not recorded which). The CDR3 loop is CASSLVETGSNEQFF. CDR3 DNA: TGTGCCAGCAGCCTCGTAGAGACAGGTAGCAATGAGCAGTTCTTC.